Detailed here is one T cell receptor beta chain. Its antigen is undetermined. This record belongs to a study of cytomegalovirus exposure and HLA in healthy donors. Study-level findings and limits: Sequencing depth roughly uniform across donors was assumed in presence/absence analyses. A missense DCLRE1C variant was associated with V- and J-gene trimming of TCR beta chains in a later analysis, and an independent cohort replicated the association. Some V segments, including TRBV6-2 and TRBV6-3, were excluded as indistinguishable.

Germline CDR1 reads WNHNN; CDR2 reads SYGVQD (reference sequence). V trimming: 5 bases; J trimming: 2 bases; junction bases outside the gene matches: 1. The CDR3 length is 13 residues. The PCR made use of 60 Vbeta and 13 Jbeta primers. Clones were sequenced by immunoSEQ multiplex PCR, and TCRdb holds only the in-frame ones, with some missing. Counted here are 89,000 or so clones, 84% occurring once; the ten biggest clones make up 5.6%. The rearrangement links TRBV10-1 to TRBJ1-2, with 8 bases lining up with TRBD1. Sequenced sample: PBMCs. The clonotype comes from a woman aged 18-29 years in good health and CMV-seropositive. CDR3: CASSRDRNYGYTF. The CDR3 DNA follows: TGCGCCAGCAGTAGGGACAGGAACTATGGCTACACCTTC.